The 15 T cell receptor beta chains below were found in one sample sequenced in a study of blood T cell repertoires in COVID-19. Measured with immunoSEQ multiplex PCR; TCRdb has only the in-frame clones, and not every one. The table has about 320,000 clones, over 75% seen once. Sequenced input: peripheral blood. All receptors derive from a human donor in a cohort sampled during active COVID-19.

V is TRBV6-5 and J is TRBJ2-5, with 7 positions matching TRBD1. Germline CDR1 and CDR2: MNHEY and SVGAGI. CDR3 length equals 13 residues. The V gene end was trimmed by 6 bases and the J gene end by 5 bases; junction bases not matched to a gene: 6. This CDR3 is CASRDDRVETQYF. The CDR3 DNA sequence: TGTGCCAGCAGGGACGACAGGGTGGAGACCCAGTACTTC.

The chain has TRBV12-3 or TRBV12-4 and TRBJ1-2; TRBD1 matches 7 bases. V gave up 3 bases and J gave up 8 bases; unmatched junction bases: 3. The CDR3 runs 12 residues. The CDR3 nucleotides read TGTGCCAGCAGTTTTAGGGGGCAAGGCTACACCTTC. It yields the protein CASSFRGQGYTF.

The chain links TRBV24-1 to TRBJ1-4; no clear D gene. The CDR3 spans 12 residues. The V gene's germline CDR1 is KGHDR and CDR2 SFDVKD. V lost 5 bases and J 10 bases, leaving 10 bases between the germline ends. CDR3 protein: CATSAAAGKLFF. The CDR3 nucleotides are TGTGCCACCAGTGCCGCGGCGGGAAAACTGTTTTTT.

The CDR3 DNA is TGTGCCTGGAGGAGGAGCTCCTACGAGCAGTACTTC. It specifies CAWRRSSYEQYF. This chain connects TRBV30 to TRBJ2-7; D remains ambiguous. V gave up 3 bases and J gave up 0 bases, with 6 bases separating them. This CDR3 has 12 amino acids. Germline V CDR1 and CDR2: GTSNPN, SVGIG (reference sequence).

The rearrangement joins TRBV9 to TRBJ1-2; D remains ambiguous. The V gene lost 4 bases and the J gene lost 8 bases, with 12 bases spanning the gap. The CDR3 covers 12 residues. Per the germline V gene, CDR1 is SGDLS and CDR2 is YYNGEE. The CDR3 region has the DNA TGTGCCAGCAGCCACGCGGCGGAGGGCTACACCTTC. Translation gives CASSHAAEGYTF.

This chain connects TRBV6-6 to TRBJ1-4; 8 nucleotides line up with TRBD1. With 0 bases clipped from V and 7 bases from J, the junction kept 4 bases outside the gene matches. Germline CDR1 reads MNHNY; CDR2 reads SVGAGI (reference sequence). The CDR3 is 15 residues long. CDR3 nucleotide sequence: TGTGCCAGCAGTTACTCAGGGGACAGGTCTGAAAAACTGTTTTTT. Protein sequence: CASSYSGDRSEKLFF.

This clone showed up just once. The gene calls are TRBV14 and TRBJ2-7; TRBD1 aligns across 7 bases. Germline-derived CDR1 and CDR2 are SGHDN and FVKESK. J was trimmed by 4 bases and V by 6 bases; bases with no gene match: 12. The CDR3 totals 15 residues. CDR3 region: CASRLTGTAAYEQYF. CDR3 DNA sequence: TGTGCCAGCAGGCTTACCGGGACAGCGGCTTACGAGCAGTACTTC.

V and J are TRBV6-1 and TRBJ2-7, with TRBD1 matching 7 bases. The CDR3 has 13 amino acids. Germline V gene lookup returns CDR1 MNHNS and CDR2 SASEGT. The trim removed 1 base at V and 7 bases at J, leaving 4 bases unmatched. This chain's CDR3 is CASSEVGGDEQYF. CDR3 DNA: TGTGCCAGCAGTGAAGTAGGGGGCGATGAGCAGTACTTC.

CDR3 amino acids: CASSYSRQASYEQYF. The CDR3 nucleotides read TGTGCCAGCAGTTACTCTAGGCAGGCCTCCTACGAGCAGTACTTC. The rearrangement joins TRBV6-5 to TRBJ2-7; D is uncertain. The CDR3 contains 15 residues. The V end was cut by 0 bases, the J end by 0 bases, with 9 bases between. Germline V CDR1 and CDR2: MNHEY, SVGAGI.

J is TRBJ2-3 and V is TRBV5-1; the match to TRBD1 covers 11 bases. The CDR3 covers 16 residues. Germline values: CDR1 SGHRS, CDR2 YFSETQ. V shed 5 bases and J 5 bases; nucleotides not matched to a gene: 10. CDR3 nucleotide sequence: TGCGCCAGCAGTCAACTACCGGGACAGGGGGAAGATACGCAGTATTTT. This translates into CASSQLPGQGEDTQYF.

The rearrangement uses TRBV9 and TRBJ2-7; 8 bases agree with TRBD1. Losses at the gene ends were 0 bases for V and 0 bases for J; bases not matched to a gene: 11. The germline CDR1 and CDR2 sequences are SGDLS and YYNGEE. There are 18 residues in the CDR3. DNA for the CDR3: TGTGCCAGCAGCGTAGAATCTGGACAGGGCGCGTCCTCCTACGAGCAGTACTTC. Protein product: CASSVESGQGASSYEQYF.

The chain joins TRBV5-5 to TRBJ1-4; 9 nucleotides align to TRBD1. Germline-derived CDR1 and CDR2 are SGHKS and YYEKEE (reference sequence). V gave up 3 bases and J gave up 2 bases; unmatched junction bases: 5. The CDR3 has 16 amino acids. The CDR3 sequence: CASSYRGRGTNEKLFF. For the CDR3, the DNA is TGTGCCAGCAGCTACAGGGGGCGGGGTACTAATGAAAAACTGTTTTTT.

V gene TRBV7-2 combines with J gene TRBJ2-3; the D gene is possibly TRBD1 (6 bases). The CDR3 extends over 16 amino acids. V was clipped by 1 base and J by 1 base, with 12 bases between them. Germline V gives CDR1 SGHTA, CDR2 FQGNSA. CDR3 sequence reads: CASSLGLGAGTDTQYF. In DNA form, the CDR3 reads TGTGCCAGCAGCTTAGGATTGGGGGCTGGCACAGATACGCAGTATTTT.

This clone was seen a handful of times. The chain uses TRBV5-6 and TRBJ1-5; 8 bases are shared with TRBD1. V was pared by 1 base and J by 6 bases, with 6 bases of the junction left unmatched. CDR1 and CDR2 (germline): SGHDT, YYEEEE. The CDR3 is made up of 15 amino acids. This chain's CDR3 is CASSLFQGASQPQHF. The CDR3 DNA follows: TGTGCCAGCAGCTTGTTTCAGGGGGCAAGTCAGCCCCAGCATTTT.

The gene calls are TRBV2 and TRBJ1-4; weak D call: TRBD1 (5 bases). With 6 bases removed from V and 7 bases from J, the gap between germline ends came to 18 bases. Germline V gene sequence: CDR1 SNHLY, CDR2 FYNNEI. The length of the CDR3 is 15 residues. The CDR3 reads CASRDREGSGEKLFF. The CDR3 coding sequence is TGTGCCAGCAGGGACCGGGAGGGGAGCGGTGAAAAACTGTTTTTT.